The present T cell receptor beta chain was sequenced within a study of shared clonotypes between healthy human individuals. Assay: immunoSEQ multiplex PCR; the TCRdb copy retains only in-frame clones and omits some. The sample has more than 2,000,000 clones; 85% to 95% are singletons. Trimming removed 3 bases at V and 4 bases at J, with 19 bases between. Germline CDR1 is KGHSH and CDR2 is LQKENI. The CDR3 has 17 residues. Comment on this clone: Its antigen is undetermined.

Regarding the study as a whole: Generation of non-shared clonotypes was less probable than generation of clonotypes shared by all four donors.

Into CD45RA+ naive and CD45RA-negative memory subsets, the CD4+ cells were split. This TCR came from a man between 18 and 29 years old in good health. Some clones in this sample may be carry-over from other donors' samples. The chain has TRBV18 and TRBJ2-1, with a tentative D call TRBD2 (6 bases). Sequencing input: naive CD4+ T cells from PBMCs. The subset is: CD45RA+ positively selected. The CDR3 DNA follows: TGTGCCAGCTCACCCACGCGCGCGGGAACAGCTTACAATGAGCAGTTCTTC. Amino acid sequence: CASSPTRAGTAYNEQFF. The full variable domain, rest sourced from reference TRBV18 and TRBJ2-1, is NAGVMQNPRHLVRRRGQEARLRCSPMKGHSHVYWYRQLPEEGLKFMVYLQKENIIDESGMPKERFSAEFPKEGPSILRIQQVVRGDSAAYFCASSPTRAGTAYNEQFFGPGTRLTVL.